The entry that follows covers one TCR beta chain sequence. Its antigen is undetermined. The data are from a study of T cell repertoires in cytomegalovirus infection. The V gene lost 4 bases and the J gene lost 4 bases, with 13 bases spanning the gap. The CDR3 runs to 13 residues. In germline, CDR1 is SQVTM, CDR2 ANQGSEA. TCRdb used MiXCR to reprocess the reads, holding one entry per CDR3 protein. Seen here are 300,000 to 400,000 distinct CDR3 sequences, about 28% observed once, and the top ten hold roughly 20%. The sample was cultured PBMCs, taken from culture after CMV antigen stimulation. J is TRBJ1-1 and V is TRBV29-1; D is undetermined. This receptor was identified in a human donor in good health (CMV status not recorded). Some clones in this sample may be carry-over from other donors' samples. CDR3: CSVVPGRSTEAFF. CDR3 nucleotides: TGCAGCGTTGTACCGGGAAGGTCCACTGAAGCTTTCTTT. The variable domain in full, completed from reference TRBV29-1 and TRBJ1-1, reads SAVISQKPSRDICQRGTSLTIQCQVDSQVTMMFWYRQQPGQSLTLIATANQGSEATYESGFVIDKFPISRPNLTFSTLTVSNMSPEDSSIYLCSVVPGRSTEAFFGQGTRLTVV.